This entry lists 27 T cell receptor beta chains sequenced from one sample in a study of beta chain features in type 1 diabetes. Whole-study results and caveats: Type 1 diabetes patients had moderately but significantly shorter TCRB CDR3s in all four CD4+ subsets.

Reverse transcription of all isolated RNA meant that expressed TCRB transcripts were sequenced. This table comes from immunoSEQ multiplex PCR, and its TCRdb copy is limited to in-frame clones, with some not included. The sample shows about 710,000 clones, over 11% of them seen only once. Which antigens these TCRs recognize remains unknown. Source material: naive CD4+ T cells from blood. Source of these receptors: a man between 18 and 35 years old with type 1 diabetes.

This clone was observed a handful of times. The CDR3 DNA reads as TGCAGCGTTGAAGATCGTCCTAGCGGGAAGGCGCTGTACAATGAGCAGTTCTTC. Its protein product is CSVEDRPSGKALYNEQFF. The chain uses TRBV29-1 and TRBJ2-1; 9 bases are a match to TRBD2. The V gene's germline CDR1 is SQVTM and CDR2 ANQGSEA. This CDR3 is built from 18 residues. V trimming: 0 bases; J trimming: 4 bases; junction bases outside the gene matches: 13.

This clone was counted once. The chain combines TRBV27 with TRBJ2-1, with 8 bases fitting TRBD1. J was trimmed by 5 bases and V by 5 bases; bases with no gene match: 14. This CDR3 contains 17 residues. Germline values: CDR1 MNHEY, CDR2 SMNVEV (reference sequence). The CDR3 bases are TGTGCCAGCAGTCCAACAAGACCCGGGACAGGAGACAATGAGCAGTTCTTC. This gives the protein CASSPTRPGTGDNEQFF.

For the CDR3, the DNA is TGTGCCAGCTCCCGCGACCAATTGGGGAATTCACCCCTCCACTTT. It is translated as CASSRDQLGNSPLHF. This chain joins TRBV18 and TRBJ1-6; D unclear. The CDR3 consists of 15 residues. Trimming left V 6 bases short and J 7 bases short, with 16 bases between. The germline V gene has CDR1 KGHSH and CDR2 LQKENI.

This clone was detected only a few times. The chain couples TRBV28 to TRBJ1-2; the D is unclear. CDR1 MDHEN and CDR2 SYDVKM come from the germline V gene. Trimming cost V 2 bases and J 2 bases, with 9 bases left between them. This CDR3 is built from 14 residues. CDR3 region: CASSLEGENYGYTF. CDR3 DNA: TGTGCCAGCAGTTTAGAGGGAGAGAACTATGGCTACACCTTC.

Concerning this clone: The sample has other DNA sequences that encode this CDR3 too. The chain has TRBV9 and TRBJ1-2; weak D call: TRBD1 (5 bases). Looked up from germline, CDR1 is SGDLS and CDR2 is YYNGEE. CDR3 size: 14 residues. V lost 4 bases, J lost 2 bases, and 12 bases lay in between. The CDR3 DNA reads as TGTGCCAGCAGCCCCAGTGGGGGGAACTATGGCTACACCTTC. Encoded protein: CASSPSGGNYGYTF.

The J gene is TRBJ2-1, the V gene TRBV2; 14 positions agree with TRBD2. The germline V gene encodes CDR1 SNHLY and CDR2 FYNNEI. This CDR3 spans 18 amino acids. With V trimmed by 5 bases and J by 0 bases, 6 bases remained unmatched. The CDR3 region has the DNA TGTGCCAGCAGTAGACTAGCGGGGGGGACGAGCTCCTACAATGAGCAGTTCTTC. This gives the protein CASSRLAGGTSSYNEQFF.

This sequence joins TRBV7-2 and TRBJ1-2, with D possibly TRBD1 on 6 matching bases. Per the germline V gene, CDR1 is SGHTA and CDR2 is FQGNSA. The CDR3 has 14 residues. V was pared by 2 bases and J by 2 bases, with 9 bases between. CDR3 sequence: CASSLYRANYGYTF. The CDR3 DNA reads as TGTGCCAGCAGCTTATACAGGGCCAACTATGGCTACACCTTC.

V is TRBV23-1 and J is TRBJ2-6, with 8 bases identical to TRBD1. TRBV23-1 is an open reading frame whose function is uncertain. This CDR3 region has 21 residues. V trimming: 1 base; J trimming: 0 bases; junction bases outside the gene matches: 14. This chain's CDR3 is CASSQYLGRGRADSGANVLTF. The CDR3 DNA reads TGCGCCAGCAGTCAATACTTGGGCAGGGGGCGCGCGGACTCTGGGGCCAACGTCCTGACTTTC.

This clone was found a few times. V and J are TRBV5-1 and TRBJ2-1, with TRBD1 matching 8 bases. In germline, CDR1 is SGHRS, CDR2 YFSETQ. With V trimmed by 4 bases and J by 6 bases, 3 bases remained unmatched. The CDR3 sequence is 13 residues long. The CDR3 nucleotides are TGCGCCAGCAGCGAACAGGGGGTCAATGAGCAGTTCTTC. It specifies CASSEQGVNEQFF. The full variable domain, rest sourced from reference TRBV5-1 and TRBJ2-1, is KAGVTQTPRYLIKTRGQQVTLSCSPISGHRSVSWYQQTPGQGLQFLFEYFSETQRNKGNFPGRFSGRQFSNSRSEMNVSTLELGDSALYLCASSEQGVNEQFFGPGTRLTVL.

The rearrangement links TRBV16 to TRBJ2-1; possibly TRBD2 for D (6 bases). The CDR3 runs 12 residues. In germline, CDR1 is KGHSY, CDR2 FQNENV. V lost 0 bases and J lost 15, with 12 bases in between. The CDR3 region is CASSQSAGMGFF. The DNA of the CDR3 is TGTGCCAGCAGCCAATCGGCGGGAATGGGGTTCTTC.

Of note for this clone: This sample includes further DNA sequences coding for the same CDR3. The chain has TRBV5-1 and TRBJ2-7; the D is unclear. V gave up 4 bases and J gave up 1 base, with 6 bases separating them. Germline V gives CDR1 SGHRS, CDR2 YFSETQ. CDR3 length equals 12 residues. The chain's CDR3 is CASSVDSYEQYF. In DNA, the CDR3 is TGCGCCAGCAGCGTGGATTCCTACGAGCAGTACTTC.

This clone occurred a few times. This chain links TRBV4-3 with TRBJ1-1; unclear D gene. Looked up from germline, CDR1 is LGHNA and CDR2 is YSLEER. V was trimmed by 1 base and J by 2 bases, leaving 8 bases between them. There are 14 residues in the CDR3. CDR3 in amino acids: CASSQVGANTEAFF. The CDR3, as DNA: TGCGCCAGCAGCCAAGTCGGAGCCAACACTGAAGCTTTCTTT.

This clone was picked up a small number of times. The V and J genes are TRBV7-2 and TRBJ2-4; 7 bases line up with TRBD2. Per the germline V gene, CDR1 is SGHTA and CDR2 is FQGNSA. The CDR3 contains 16 residues. V shed 5 bases and J 0 bases; nucleotides not matched to a gene: 7. The CDR3 DNA follows: TGTGCCAGCAGCCTACTGGCGGGGGTAGCCAAAAACATTCAGTACTTC. It is translated as CASSLLAGVAKNIQYF.

This clone was seen only a few times. This sample also contains other DNA sequences that code for the same CDR3. V is TRBV7-2 and J is TRBJ1-1; D not resolved. The germline CDR1 and CDR2 sequences are SGHTA and FQGNSA. Trimming took off 5 bases at V and 0 bases at J, with 7 bases between the two ends. The CDR3 has 13 residues. The CDR3 DNA follows: TGTGCCAGCAGCCTACAAATGAACACTGAAGCTTTCTTT. Its translation is CASSLQMNTEAFF.

Concerning this clone itself: At the DNA level, this CDR3 is encoded by other sequences in the same sample as well. The rearrangement links TRBV5-1 to TRBJ2-3, with D unclear. Per germline, CDR1 SGHRS and CDR2 YFSETQ. Trimming shortened V by 0 bases and J by 2 bases, and 4 bases separated the two germline ends. There are 13 residues in the CDR3. This CDR3 is CASSLEATDTQYF. As DNA, the CDR3 is TGCGCCAGCAGCTTGGAGGCCACAGATACGCAGTATTTT.

The gene calls are TRBV27 and TRBJ2-3, with TRBD2 identical over 7 bases. The CDR3 extends over 14 amino acids. J lost 4 bases, V lost 2 bases, and 3 bases had no gene match. Germline CDR1 is MNHEY and CDR2 is SMNVEV (reference sequence). CDR3 coding DNA: TGTGCCAGCAGTTTAATAGGGAGGGCAGATACGCAGTATTTT. Its protein is CASSLIGRADTQYF.

This clone appeared a few times. Sequence at one end of the junction differs from germline and may be a read error. The chain links TRBV4-3 to TRBJ2-1; D perhaps matches TRBD1 (5 bases). The CDR3 is 13 residues long. Germline V gene sequence: CDR1 LGHNA, CDR2 YSLEER. CDR3 residues: CASSLLGAGNAVF. CDR3 DNA sequence: TGCGCCAGCAGCCTCCTTGGGGCCGGTAACGCCGTCTTC.

The chain links TRBV11-1 to TRBJ2-1, with D possibly matching TRBD1 (6 bases). The germline V and J ends were trimmed by 4 bases and 4 bases, with 14 bases remaining between them. This CDR3 is 15 amino acids long. The germline gives CDR1 SGHAT, CDR2 FQDESV (reference sequence). CDR3 coding DNA: TGTGCCAGCAGCTCAACAGGGATTGTTTACAATGAGCAGTTCTTC. Its translation is CASSSTGIVYNEQFF. The entire variable domain, with the rest obtained from reference TRBV11-1 and TRBJ2-1, is as follows: EAEVAQSPRYKITEKSQAVAFWCDPISGHATLYWYRQILGQGPELLVQFQDESVVDDSQLPKDRFSAERLKGVDSTLKIQPAELGDSAMYLCASSSTGIVYNEQFFGPGTRLTVL.

There are a few counts of this clone. The chain carries TRBV28 and TRBJ1-1; D might be TRBD1 (5 bases). The CDR3 length is 15 residues. Germline V lookup: CDR1 MDHEN, CDR2 SYDVKM. V lost 5 bases and J 0 bases, leaving 13 bases between the germline ends. CDR3 sequence (DNA): TGTGCCAGCAGTCCACCGACAGCCATGAACACTGAAGCTTTCTTT. This sequence encodes CASSPPTAMNTEAFF.

The chain links TRBV2 to TRBJ2-6; D ambiguous. The V gene's germline CDR1 is SNHLY and CDR2 FYNNEI. The ends were cut back, 4 bases at V and 1 base at J, with 8 bases in the middle. CDR3 length: 15 amino acids. This CDR3 reads CASSVGQSGANVLTF. Written as DNA, the CDR3 is TGTGCCAGCAGTGTTGGCCAGTCTGGGGCCAACGTCCTGACTTTC.

V gene TRBV6-5 combines with J gene TRBJ2-7; weak D call: TRBD1 (6 bases). Germline loops: CDR1 MNHEY, CDR2 SVGAGI. This CDR3 contains 14 residues. Deletions cut 6 bases from V and 7 bases from J, with 19 bases between. The CDR3 region is CASRPYLRGMEQYF. As DNA, the CDR3 is TGTGCCAGCAGACCATACCTCAGGGGTATGGAGCAGTACTTC.

The V and J genes are TRBV29-1 and TRBJ2-3; weak D call: TRBD2 (5 bases). This CDR3 contains 14 residues. CDR1 and CDR2 (germline): SQVTM, ANQGSEA. Deletions cut 7 bases from V and 6 bases from J, with 20 bases between. The CDR3 sequence: CSARLDAGGDTQYF. The CDR3 region has the DNA TGCAGCGCCCGACTCGACGCTGGAGGTGATACGCAGTATTTT.

J is TRBJ1-2 and V is TRBV28; possibly TRBD1 for D (6 bases). Germline lookup yields CDR1 MDHEN and CDR2 SYDVKM. The ends were cut back, 5 bases at V and 5 bases at J, with 15 bases in the middle. This CDR3 region has 14 residues. For the CDR3, the DNA is TGTGCCAGCAGTCCCTCCCAGGGGTGGTATGGCTACACCTTC. This translates into CASSPSQGWYGYTF.

The CDR3 region is CASSTQTGGTEAFF. The CDR3, as DNA: TGTGCCAGCAGCACACAAACAGGGGGCACTGAAGCTTTCTTT. The rearrangement joins TRBV7-2 to TRBJ1-1; 8 positions match TRBD1. Germline V lookup: CDR1 SGHTA, CDR2 FQGNSA. The CDR3 totals 14 residues. The V gene end was trimmed by 5 bases and the J gene end by 4 bases; junction bases not matched to a gene: 6. Supplemented by reference TRBV7-2 and TRBJ1-1, the full variable domain reads GAGVSQSPSNKVTEKGKDVELRCDPISGHTALYWYRQSLGQGLEFLIYFQGNSAPDKSGLPSDRFSAERTGGSVSTLTIQRTQQEDSAVYLCASSTQTGGTEAFFGQGTRLTVV.

The chain links TRBV30 to TRBJ2-2, with 12 bases matching TRBD2. CDR3 size: 18 residues. With V trimmed by 1 base and J by 3 bases, 9 bases remained unmatched. From germline, CDR1 is GTSNPN and CDR2 SVGIG (reference sequence). The CDR3 spells CAWSAGWTSGTDTGELFF. CDR3 DNA sequence: TGTGCCTGGAGTGCGGGTTGGACTAGCGGGACTGACACCGGGGAGCTGTTTTTT.

CDR3 in DNA: TGTGCCTGGACGGGAGGACCGTGGGACACCATATATTTT. Its protein product is CAWTGGPWDTIYF. V is TRBV30 and J is TRBJ1-3; D remains ambiguous. Trimming cost V 4 bases and J 8 bases, with 15 bases left between them. This CDR3 spans 13 amino acids. CDR1 GTSNPN and CDR2 SVGIG come from the germline V gene (reference sequence).

This clone has a handful of counts. This rearrangement joins TRBV7-9 to TRBJ1-2; unclear D gene. The CDR3 runs to 15 residues. The ends were cut back, 5 bases at V and 4 bases at J, with 17 bases in the middle. Germline V gene data show CDR1 as SEHNR and CDR2 as FQNEAQ (reference sequence). The CDR3 DNA reads TGTGCCAGCAGCCCCGGCGGCCATGGAGGCTATGGCTACACCTTC. It yields the protein CASSPGGHGGYGYTF.